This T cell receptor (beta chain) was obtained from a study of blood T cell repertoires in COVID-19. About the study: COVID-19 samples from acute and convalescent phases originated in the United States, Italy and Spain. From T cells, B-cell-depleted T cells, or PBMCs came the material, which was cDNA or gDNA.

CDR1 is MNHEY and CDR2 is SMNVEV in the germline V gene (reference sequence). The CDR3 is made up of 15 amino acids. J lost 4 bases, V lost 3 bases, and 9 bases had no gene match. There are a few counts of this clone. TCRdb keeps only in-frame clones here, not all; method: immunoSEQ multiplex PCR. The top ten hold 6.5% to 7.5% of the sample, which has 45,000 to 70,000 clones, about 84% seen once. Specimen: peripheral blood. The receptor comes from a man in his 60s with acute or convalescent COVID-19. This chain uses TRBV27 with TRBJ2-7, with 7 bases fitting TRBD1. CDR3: CASSFEPGQLYEQYF. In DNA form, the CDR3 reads TGTGCCAGCAGTTTCGAGCCGGGACAGTTATACGAGCAGTACTTC.